This passage covers 22 T cell receptor beta chains from one sample sequenced in a study of metastatic and nonmetastatic thyroid tumors. MiXCR re-clonotyped the PCR reads for TCRdb. The sample includes 15,000 to 20,000 clones, under 35% of them seen just once. The entire patient cohort was treatment-naive prior to thyroid surgery. Sample: blood. These receptors were collected from a female donor with papillary thyroid cancer or a benign thyroid nodule (not recorded which). Some clones in this sample may be carry-over from other donors' samples.

CDR3 sequence (DNA): TGTGCCAGCACCCCAATGGGATCACCCCTCCACTTT. As protein: CASTPMGSPLHF. V gene TRBV11-2 combines with J gene TRBJ1-6; unclear D gene. Trimming shortened V by 7 bases and J by 10 bases, and 11 bases separated the two germline ends. Looked up from germline, CDR1 is SGHAT and CDR2 is FQNNGV. The CDR3 has 12 residues.

At least ten counts were recorded for this clone. The rearrangement links TRBV30 to TRBJ2-4, with D possibly TRBD2 on 6 matching bases. This CDR3 has 13 amino acids. The V end lost 3 bases, the J end lost 11 bases, and 17 bases lay between the germline ends. Germline CDR1 and CDR2: GTSNPN and SVGIG (reference sequence). CDR3 in amino acids: CAWSPGLPLLQYF. The CDR3 DNA is TGTGCCTGGAGCCCGGGACTGCCCCTCCTTCAGTACTTC.

This clone was observed many times. The DNA of the CDR3 is TGCGCCAGCAGCCAAGATCAAGGGGGCTTGGAGACCCAGTACTTC. It is translated as CASSQDQGGLETQYF. The chain uses TRBV4-1 and TRBJ2-5; 7 bases line up with TRBD1. The CDR3 covers 15 residues. Germline assignment: CDR1 MGHRA and CDR2 YSYEKL. Trimming cost V 0 bases and J 5 bases; bases outside gene matches: 6.

This clone was counted ten times or more. The chain joins TRBV5-5 to TRBJ1-1, with D maybe TRBD1 (6 bases). Looked up from germline, CDR1 is SGHKS and CDR2 is YYEKEE (reference sequence). CDR3 length: 15 amino acids. Deletions cut 1 base from V and 0 bases from J, with 10 bases between. CDR3 loop: CASSLWDTVNTEAFF. The CDR3 DNA is TGTGCCAGCAGCTTGTGGGACACAGTGAACACTGAAGCTTTCTTT.

There are many counts of this clone. CDR3 in amino acids: CASSVDYRELSTIYF. CDR3 DNA: TGTGCCAGCAGCGTAGACTACAGGGAATTGAGCACCATATATTTT. The chain joins TRBV9 to TRBJ1-3; D may be TRBD1 (6 bases). This CDR3 has 15 residues. V shed 0 bases and J shed 9 bases, with 16 bases lying between them. CDR1 and CDR2 (germline): SGDLS, YYNGEE.

This chain joins TRBV27 and TRBJ1-5; 10 positions agree with TRBD1. The V gene's germline CDR1 is MNHEY and CDR2 SMNVEV (reference sequence). The CDR3 loop spans 15 amino acids. V dropped 6 bases and J dropped 10; count of bases not matched to a gene: 12. The CDR3 DNA is TGTGCCAGCAGGGGGACAGGGGTCTCGATGGGACCCCAGCATTTT. Residues: CASRGTGVSMGPQHF.

By proportion, this clone is medium-sized. The CDR3 DNA follows: TGTGCCAGCAGTTTCCCTTGGAGGGGAAGAATCTCCGGGGAGCTGTTTTTT. Amino acid sequence: CASSFPWRGRISGELFF. The chain is built from TRBV12-3 or TRBV12-4 and TRBJ2-2, with a tentative D call TRBD2 (6 bases). The CDR3 runs 17 residues. V was trimmed by 3 bases and J by 6 bases, leaving 20 bases between them.

Relative to its sample, this clone is medium-sized. CDR3 DNA sequence: TGTGCCAGCAGTTACTCATGGGGAACAGGGAATGGCTACACCTTC. It codes for CASSYSWGTGNGYTF. The chain carries TRBV6-2 or TRBV6-3 and TRBJ1-2; D might be TRBD1 (6 bases). The germline V gene encodes CDR1 MNHEY and CDR2 SVGEGT. The CDR3 is made up of 15 amino acids. V was cut by 0 bases and J by 6 bases, with 14 bases left in between.

In its sample, this clone ranks as medium-sized (0.01 to 0.1%). The genes are TRBV6-2 or TRBV6-3 and TRBJ1-1; TRBD1 agrees at 8 bases. V shed 4 bases and J 4 bases; nucleotides not matched to a gene: 2. The CDR3 is made up of 13 amino acids. In germline, CDR1 is MNHEY, CDR2 SVGEGT. In nucleotides, the CDR3 is TGTGCCAGCAGTTTTACAGGGGGCACTGAAGCTTTCTTT. It is translated as CASSFTGGTEAFF.

Many counts were recorded for this clone. The V and J genes are TRBV30 and TRBJ1-1; D is undetermined. The germline V gene encodes CDR1 GTSNPN and CDR2 SVGIG (reference sequence). Trimming shortened V by 0 bases and J by 1 base, and 6 bases separated the two germline ends. The CDR3 totals 13 residues. The CDR3 here is CAWSVLKNTEAFF. Written as DNA, the CDR3 is TGTGCCTGGAGTGTACTCAAGAACACTGAAGCTTTCTTT.

At least ten counts were recorded for this clone. The chain joins TRBV10-3 to TRBJ2-3; D is unclear. The germline CDR1 and CDR2 sequences are ENHRY and SYGVKD. This CDR3 is 13 amino acids long. Deletions cut 4 bases from V and 5 bases from J, with 10 bases between. The CDR3 bases are TGTGCCATCAGTGGAGCACGCCAAGATACGCAGTATTTT. It translates to CAISGARQDTQYF.

Ten or more counts support this clone. CDR3 coding DNA: TGTGCCAGCAGCCCCCAGGGGGCAGAGACTGAAGCTTTCTTT. This sequence encodes CASSPQGAETEAFF. The V and J genes are TRBV7-9 and TRBJ1-1; TRBD1 matches at 8 bases. CDR1 and CDR2 (germline): SEHNR, FQNEAQ (reference sequence). V dropped 5 bases and J dropped 5; count of bases not matched to a gene: 7. The CDR3 has 14 residues.

This clone was seen a few times. The V call is TRBV24-1, the J call TRBJ1-2; a weak D match, TRBD1 (5 bases). The CDR3 contains 10 residues. Germline CDR1 reads KGHDR; CDR2 reads SFDVKD. Trimming stripped 10 bases from V and 5 bases from J, with 7 bases between. CDR3 bases: TGTGCCACAAGGGGTTATGGCTACACCTTC. It encodes CATRGYGYTF.

The CDR3: CASSYSQGLNLFF. DNA of the CDR3: TGTGCCAGCAGTTACTCACAGGGTTTGAATTTGTTTTTT. V usage is TRBV6-5 and J usage is TRBJ1-4; perhaps TRBD1 as D (6 bases). In germline, CDR1 is MNHEY, CDR2 SVGAGI. The CDR3 covers 13 residues. Trimming took off 0 bases at V and 15 bases at J, with 14 bases between the two ends.

Concerning this clone: At one boundary the junction diverges from the germline segment, which might be a read error. The chain is built from TRBV28 and TRBJ1-5, with D perhaps matching TRBD1 (5 bases). CDR3 length equals 12 residues. Germline loops: CDR1 MDHEN, CDR2 SYDVKM. CDR3 nucleotide sequence: TGTGCCACCTTAACGGGGGGTACGTCCCAACATTTT. Translating gives CATLTGGTSQHF.

The CDR3 coding sequence is TGTGCCAGCAGTTTAGGTGGGACTCTCAGGAATGAGCAGTTCTTC. Amino acids: CASSLGGTLRNEQFF. The chain recombines TRBV12-3 or TRBV12-4 with TRBJ2-1, with a possible D match to TRBD2 (6 bases). V dropped 1 base and J dropped 7 bases, with 14 bases sitting between them. This CDR3 has 15 residues.

By share, this clone ranks as medium-sized. The CDR3 DNA reads as TGTGCCATCAGTGAGGAGGGGGCGCACGGAAACACCATATATTTT. Translating it yields CAISEEGAHGNTIYF. The J gene is TRBJ1-3, the V gene TRBV10-3; 7 positions agree with TRBD1. With 2 bases clipped from V and 4 bases from J, the junction kept 5 bases outside the gene matches. The CDR3 spans 15 residues. The germline gives CDR1 ENHRY, CDR2 SYGVKD.

This clone occurred a few times. The V gene is TRBV24-1, the J gene TRBJ2-1, with D unresolved. Trimming took 9 bases from V and 6 from J, leaving 14 bases between them. In germline, CDR1 is KGHDR, CDR2 SFDVKD. This CDR3 spans 13 amino acids. CDR3 sequence reads: CATVTPLGNEQFF. CDR3 coding DNA: TGTGCCACCGTGACTCCTCTAGGCAATGAGCAGTTCTTC.

Relative to its sample, this clone is medium-sized (0.01 to 0.1%). The chain carries TRBV28 and TRBJ2-7; D is perhaps TRBD2 (5 bases). The CDR3 contains 11 residues. Trimming shortened V by 10 bases and J by 6 bases, and 13 bases separated the two germline ends. Germline loops: CDR1 MDHEN, CDR2 SYDVKM. DNA of the CDR3: TGTGCCACCGCGAGTGAGGGCGAGCAGTACTTC. Its translation: CATASEGEQYF. The full variable domain, with the rest looked up from reference TRBV28 and TRBJ2-7, is DVKVTQSSRYLVKRTGEKVFLECVQDMDHENMFWYRQDPGLGLRLIYFSYDVKMKEKGDIPEGYSVSREKKERFSLILESASTNQTSMYLCATASEGEQYFGPGTRLTVT.

This chain links TRBV3-1 with TRBJ2-7; D not resolved. V was cut by 6 bases and J by 2 bases, with 8 bases left in between. Germline CDR1 is LGHDT and CDR2 is YNNKEL (reference sequence). The CDR3 contains 12 residues. CDR3 sequence reads: CASSRKAYEQYF. CDR3 DNA sequence: TGTGCCAGCAGTCGAAAGGCCTACGAGCAGTACTTC.

The sample holds many counts of this clone. This chain joins TRBV4-3 and TRBJ1-3, with TRBD1 matching over 7 bases. V shed 4 bases, J shed 0 bases, and the junction held 6 bases outside the gene matches. CDR1 LGHNA and CDR2 YSLEER come from the germline V gene. The CDR3 sequence is 16 residues long. The DNA of the CDR3 is TGCGCCAGCAGCCCCGGGACAGATCTCTCTGGAAACACCATATATTTT. It specifies CASSPGTDLSGNTIYF.

The sample holds many counts of this clone. A clone one base away is much larger, so this may be a read error. Other nucleotide sequences in the sample specify the same CDR3. The V gene is TRBV15, the J gene TRBJ2-5, with 7 bases fitting TRBD2. Losses at the gene ends were 5 bases for V and 6 bases for J; bases not matched to a gene: 15. The CDR3 loop spans 16 amino acids. Germline V gene lookup returns CDR1 LNHNV and CDR2 YYDKDF (reference sequence). DNA of the CDR3: TGTGCCACCAGCGGCCCGGGACGGGGAGGGCAAAAGACCCAGTACTTC. As protein: CATSGPGRGGQKTQYF.